These 13 T cell receptor beta chains were sequenced from one sample in a study of CD8+ T cells in alopecia areata. The treatment was: oral pan-JAK inhibitor, 5-10 mg twice daily. Sequencing templates came from extracted RNA that was reverse transcribed into cDNA. Some clones are missing from TCRdb's copy, which holds only in-frame ones; the method was immunoSEQ multiplex PCR. This sample has about 180,000 clones, with 40% to 55% found just once. The sample here was CD8+ T cells sorted from blood, taken around week 53, from a patient treated with tofacitinib. The receptors stem from a human donor with alopecia areata.

The chain has TRBV11-2 and TRBJ2-1, with 9 nucleotides matching TRBD2. The CDR3 extends over 16 amino acids. CDR1 and CDR2 from the germline V gene are SGHAT and FQNNGV. The J segment lost 2 bases and the V segment lost 0 bases, leaving 2 bases of the junction unmatched. CDR3 residues: CASSLDSGGPYNEQFF. For the CDR3, the DNA is TGTGCCAGCAGCTTAGACAGCGGGGGGCCCTACAATGAGCAGTTCTTC.

The chain joins TRBV29-1 to TRBJ2-1; D is perhaps TRBD1 or TRBD2 (5 bases each). CDR3 length equals 12 residues. V shed 6 bases and J shed 10 bases, with 16 bases lying between them. Germline V CDR1 and CDR2: SQVTM, ANQGSEA. CDR3 region: CSVGPGAREQFF. CDR3 sequence (DNA): TGCAGCGTAGGCCCCGGGGCGCGAGAGCAGTTCTTC.

The chain has TRBV19 and TRBJ1-1, with D possibly being TRBD1 (6 bases). With 7 bases removed from V and 4 bases from J, the gap between germline ends came to 16 bases. In germline, CDR1 is LNHDA, CDR2 SQIVND (reference sequence). There are 14 residues in the CDR3. The CDR3 here is CASKKREGGTEAFF. Written as DNA, the CDR3 is TGTGCCAGTAAGAAAAGGGAAGGGGGCACTGAAGCTTTCTTT.

The chain is built from TRBV29-1 and TRBJ2-2; 8 positions agree with TRBD2. Germline lookup yields CDR1 SQVTM and CDR2 ANQGSEA. V was pared by 3 bases and J by 6 bases, with 21 bases of the junction left unmatched. The length of the CDR3 is 19 residues. The CDR3 DNA sequence: TGCAGCGTTGATGGGCCGGGACTAGAGGCCCCAGGGCGGGCCGGGGAGCTGTTTTTT. Translated, it gives CSVDGPGLEAPGRAGELFF.

In regard to this clone: Other DNA sequences in the same sample also yield this CDR3. The chain employs TRBV29-1 and TRBJ2-7; D remains unclear. Per the germline V gene, CDR1 is SQVTM and CDR2 is ANQGSEA. This CDR3 has 14 amino acids. The V end was cut by 1 base, the J end by 0 bases, with 10 bases between. CDR3 in DNA: TGCAGCGTTGAAGGGCTGGGCAGCTCCTACGAGCAGTACTTC. It codes for CSVEGLGSSYEQYF.

The V gene is TRBV7-2, the J gene TRBJ2-5; D gene uncertain. The V end lost 5 bases, the J end lost 1 base, and 8 bases lay between the germline ends. Germline assignment: CDR1 SGHTA and CDR2 FQGNSA. There are 13 residues in the CDR3. In DNA, the CDR3 is TGTGCCAGCAGCAAATCGGTCCAAGAGACCCAGTACTTC. Translating gives CASSKSVQETQYF.

The chain is built from TRBV25-1 and TRBJ1-5; TRBD1 might be the D (6 bases). This CDR3 spans 12 amino acids. Germline CDR1 reads MGHDK; CDR2 reads SYGVNS. The V end was cut by 4 bases, the J end by 11 bases, with 12 bases between. The chain's CDR3 is CASSATGRTQHF. For the CDR3, the DNA is TGTGCCAGCAGTGCAACAGGGAGAACCCAGCATTTT.

The chain recombines TRBV2 with TRBJ1-2; a possible D gene is TRBD1 (5 bases). Germline CDR1 and CDR2: SNHLY and FYNNEI. The V gene lost 7 bases and the J gene lost 8 bases, with 17 bases spanning the gap. This CDR3 contains 13 residues. The CDR3 DNA reads as TGTGCCAGCACGATGGGGCCAACGGGAGGCTACACCTTC. Amino acids: CASTMGPTGGYTF.

The V gene is TRBV5-6, the J gene TRBJ2-7; 7 nucleotides match TRBD1. V was pared by 0 bases and J by 3 bases, with 3 bases of the junction left unmatched. Looked up from germline, CDR1 is SGHDT and CDR2 is YYEEEE. This CDR3 has 14 residues. The DNA for the CDR3 is TGTGCCAGCAGCTTGGGACAGGGAGTCTACGAGCAGTACTTC. Protein product: CASSLGQGVYEQYF.

The chain combines TRBV2 with TRBJ2-5; possible D gene TRBD1, 5 bases. CDR1 and CDR2 from the germline V gene are SNHLY and FYNNEI. The CDR3 is 14 amino acids. Trimming left V 1 base short and J 5 bases short, with 11 bases between. The CDR3 DNA is TGTGCCAGCAGTGAAGGACAGACGACGGAGACCCAGTACTTC. Its protein is CASSEGQTTETQYF.

The CDR3 protein is CASSPTGNTEAFF. For the CDR3, the DNA is TGTGCCAGCAGCCCGACGGGGAACACTGAAGCTTTCTTT. The V call is TRBV5-4, the J call TRBJ1-1; D unresolved. Per germline, CDR1 SGHNT and CDR2 YYREEE (reference sequence). This CDR3 has 13 amino acids. V lost 4 bases and J lost 1, with 8 bases in between. Complete variable domain (other parts from reference TRBV5-4 and TRBJ1-1): ETGVTQSPTHLIKTRGQQVTLRCSSQSGHNTVSWYQQALGQGPQFIFQYYREEENGRGNFPPRFSGLQFPNYSSELNVNALELDDSALYLCASSPTGNTEAFFGQGTRLTVV.

Details on this clone: This specimen includes other DNA sequences encoding the same CDR3. The rearrangement joins TRBV6-5 to TRBJ2-1; D is perhaps TRBD1 (7 bases). The CDR3 runs to 14 residues. V shed 0 bases and J shed 7 bases, with 10 bases lying between them. Germline V CDR1 and CDR2: MNHEY, SVGAGI. As DNA, the CDR3 is TGTGCCAGCAGTTACTCGTCAGGGGGGAATGAGCAGTTCTTC. Translation gives CASSYSSGGNEQFF.

This clone was recorded once. The chain uses TRBV5-1 and TRBJ2-7; the D gene is possibly TRBD1 (6 bases). There are 15 residues in the CDR3. The V end was cut by 4 bases, the J end by 1 base, with 15 bases between. In germline, CDR1 is SGHRS, CDR2 YFSETQ. CDR3 amino acids: CASSAYPGQSYEQYF. CDR3 in DNA: TGCGCCAGCAGCGCCTATCCGGGACAATCCTACGAGCAGTACTTC.